The 3 T cell receptor beta chains given below trace back to one sample, sequenced in a study of regulatory T cells in long-lasting Graves disease. Investigators prepared the TCR beta libraries by applying iRepertoire HTBI primers and Arm-PCR of CDR3 regions. TCRdb reprocessed the multiplex PCR reads with MiXCR, giving one entry per CDR3 protein. The data show over 250,000 distinct CDR3 sequences, with around 20% seen just once and roughly three fifths held by the top ten. The time point was: persistent/refractory GD, antithyroid drugs over 5 years with positive TRAb. PBMC RNA served as the TCR library source. This specimen was peripheral blood mononuclear cells (PBMCs), taken when the disease was refractory, from a patient treated with antithyroid drugs. These receptor sequences come from a female donor with Graves disease.

This chain links TRBV19 with TRBJ1-2; unclear D gene. Trimming took off 5 bases at V and 7 bases at J, with 11 bases between the two ends. From germline, CDR1 is LNHDA and CDR2 SQIVND (reference sequence). This CDR3 has 12 amino acids. CDR3: CASSPSQSGYTF. The CDR3, as DNA: TGTGCCAGTAGTCCCAGCCAGTCTGGCTACACCTTC.

This clonotype was detected only once. A read error may be the cause here, since a much bigger clone is one base away. V is TRBV9 and J is TRBJ2-5; D may be TRBD1 (6 bases). The V end was cut by 3 bases, the J end by 4 bases, with 13 bases between. Germline V gene data show CDR1 as SGDLS and CDR2 as YYNGEE. The CDR3 covers 14 residues. CDR3 amino acids: CASSGPGVRETQYF. DNA for the CDR3: TGTGCCAGCAGCGGACCAGGGGTTCGAGAGACCCAGTACTTC.

The chain uses TRBV4-3 and TRBJ1-2; D perhaps matches TRBD1 (5 bases). Germline V gene data show CDR1 as LGHNA and CDR2 as YSLEER. The CDR3 spans 15 residues. Trimming removed 0 bases at V and 3 bases at J, with 11 bases between. The CDR3 DNA is TGCGCCAGCAGCCAAGATCAACAGGTGTACTATGGCTACACCTTC. Protein: CASSQDQQVYYGYTF.